This entry lists 28 T cell receptor beta chains sequenced from one sample in a study of OX40 agonist ivuxolimab in advanced cancers. Generated by immunoSEQ multiplex PCR, the TCRdb table keeps only in-frame clones and is missing some. Of some 57,000 clones in the sample, 92% are singletons; the top ten hold 23%. The specimen comprised CD4+ or CD8+ T cells sorted from blood, sampled in a trial of the OX40 agonist ivuxolimab. The receptors shown here come from an adult with an advanced solid tumor such as melanoma, head and neck, liver or kidney cancer.

The J gene is TRBJ1-2, the V gene TRBV5-6; D gene uncertain. This CDR3 contains 14 residues. Germline V gene data show CDR1 as SGHDT and CDR2 as YYEEEE. V was cut by 0 bases and J by 8 bases, with 14 bases left in between. The chain's CDR3 is CASSLEWAVTGYTF. CDR3 nucleotides: TGTGCCAGCAGCTTGGAGTGGGCCGTAACAGGCTACACCTTC.

This chain connects TRBV29-1 to TRBJ1-3, with D perhaps matching TRBD1 (5 bases). V was cut by 0 bases and J by 3 bases, with 9 bases left in between. The CDR3 sequence is 14 residues long. CDR1 is SQVTM, CDR2 ANQGSEA, per germline. DNA of the CDR3: TGCAGCGTTGAAGAGCTGGGGGGTGGAAACACCATATATTTT. Its protein is CSVEELGGGNTIYF. The variable domain in full, with the rest retrieved from reference TRBV29-1 and TRBJ1-3, is SAVISQKPSRDICQRGTSLTIQCQVDSQVTMMFWYRQQPGQSLTLIATANQGSEATYESGFVIDKFPISRPNLTFSTLTVSNMSPEDSSIYLCSVEELGGGNTIYFGEGSWLTVV.

DNA of the CDR3: TGTGCCAGCAGTGAATATAGGTTGGGGGGCTACACCTTC. This translates into CASSEYRLGGYTF. The chain joins TRBV25-1 to TRBJ1-2; no definite D call. CDR3 length equals 13 residues. Deletions cut 0 bases from V and 8 bases from J, with 10 bases between. Germline CDR1 MGHDK, CDR2 SYGVNS.

This clone has a handful of counts. This sample includes further DNA sequences coding for the same CDR3. The genes are TRBV7-2 and TRBJ2-7, with 15 nucleotides matching TRBD2. V gave up 2 bases and J gave up 3 bases; unmatched junction bases: 2. The CDR3 loop spans 16 amino acids. Germline V gives CDR1 SGHTA, CDR2 FQGNSA. DNA for the CDR3: TGTGCCAGCAGCTTACTGGGACTAGCGGGGGGCTACGAGCAGTACTTC. Amino acids: CASSLLGLAGGYEQYF.

This chain connects TRBV19 to TRBJ1-3, with D perhaps matching TRBD1 (5 bases). The V gene's germline CDR1 is LNHDA and CDR2 SQIVND (reference sequence). V was trimmed by 4 bases and J by 1 base, leaving 8 bases between them. This CDR3 contains 14 residues. Here the CDR3 reads CASSTGGSGNTIYF. As DNA, the CDR3 is TGTGCCAGTAGTACTGGGGGTTCTGGAAACACCATATATTTT.

The genes are TRBV10-1 and TRBJ2-5; the D is unclear. CDR1 is WNHNN, CDR2 SYGVQD, per germline (reference sequence). V gave up 4 bases and J gave up 5 bases, with 11 bases separating them. CDR3 length: 13 amino acids. In nucleotides, the CDR3 is TGCGCCAGCAGTGGGTTACCGACGGAGACCCAGTACTTC. Its protein is CASSGLPTETQYF.

This clone is medium-sized by share. The rearrangement uses TRBV11-3 and TRBJ1-1, with D maybe TRBD1 (5 bases). Looked up from germline, CDR1 is SGHNT and CDR2 is YENEEA. The CDR3 runs 15 residues. The V end was cut by 4 bases, the J end by 1 base, with 13 bases between. The CDR3: CASSYRGRWNTEAFF. CDR3 DNA: TGTGCCAGCAGCTACCGGGGACGGTGGAACACTGAAGCTTTCTTT.

The genes are TRBV29-1 and TRBJ1-3; TRBD1 is a possible D gene (5 bases). CDR1 and CDR2 from the germline V gene are SQVTM and ANQGSEA. V shed 4 bases and J shed 4 bases, with 11 bases lying between them. CDR3 length: 13 amino acids. CDR3 DNA: TGCAGCGTTGGGGGGGATTTAGGAAACACCATATATTTT. Translated, it gives CSVGGDLGNTIYF.

J is TRBJ1-1 and V is TRBV11-2; D uncertain. The germline CDR1 and CDR2 sequences are SGHAT and FQNNGV. This CDR3 contains 13 residues. Trimming stripped 2 bases from V and 1 base from J, with 5 bases between. In DNA form, the CDR3 reads TGTGCCAGCAGCTTACCAGGGAACACTGAAGCTTTCTTT. This codes for CASSLPGNTEAFF.

This clone came up a few times. The V gene is TRBV28, the J gene TRBJ1-5; D is undetermined. V shed 6 bases and J shed 0 bases, with 6 bases lying between them. This CDR3 is built from 13 residues. The germline V gene encodes CDR1 MDHEN and CDR2 SYDVKM. The CDR3 nucleotides read TGTGCCAGCAGACTCTTTAGCAATCAGCCCCAGCATTTT. As protein: CASRLFSNQPQHF.

The chain combines TRBV15 with TRBJ1-2, with TRBD1 matching over 9 bases. This CDR3 has 13 residues. Unmatched junction bases numbered 5, after V lost 5 bases and J lost 7 bases. The germline V gene encodes CDR1 LNHNV and CDR2 YYDKDF (reference sequence). The CDR3 here is CATSQQGAVGYTF. CDR3 bases: TGTGCCACCAGCCAACAGGGGGCGGTTGGCTACACCTTC.

The rearrangement links TRBV7-2 to TRBJ1-5, with a weak D call TRBD1 (5 bases). The CDR3 extends over 15 amino acids. The germline V gene has CDR1 SGHTA and CDR2 FQGNSA. V lost 1 base and J lost 5, with 12 bases in between. The CDR3 region is CASSLVGAGHQPQHF. Written as DNA, the CDR3 is TGTGCCAGCAGCTTAGTAGGGGCAGGGCATCAGCCCCAGCATTTT. The full variable domain, rest sourced from reference TRBV7-2 and TRBJ1-5, is GAGVSQSPSNKVTEKGKDVELRCDPISGHTALYWYRQSLGQGLEFLIYFQGNSAPDKSGLPSDRFSAERTGGSVSTLTIQRTQQEDSAVYLCASSLVGAGHQPQHFGDGTRLSIL.

The V call is TRBV27, the J call TRBJ2-6; D not resolved. Germline assignment: CDR1 MNHEY and CDR2 SMNVEV (reference sequence). V lost 6 bases to trimming and J lost 0 bases, with 0 bases between them. This CDR3 has 12 amino acids. CDR3: CASSSGANVLTF. CDR3 coding DNA: TGTGCCAGCAGCTCTGGGGCCAACGTCCTGACTTTC.

The V gene is TRBV10-3, the J gene TRBJ2-2; D is unresolved. The CDR3 is 12 amino acids. Trimming removed 6 bases from V and 6 bases from J, with 8 bases in between. From germline, CDR1 is ENHRY and CDR2 SYGVKD. This CDR3 is CAIRETSGELFF. The CDR3 DNA reads TGTGCCATCAGAGAGACATCCGGGGAGCTGTTTTTT.

The gene calls are TRBV9 and TRBJ2-3, with D tentatively TRBD2 (5 bases). This CDR3 region has 13 residues. Germline CDR1 SGDLS, CDR2 YYNGEE. Trimming cost V 0 bases and J 6 bases, with 8 bases left between them. The CDR3: CASSVVGEDTQYF. The CDR3 DNA reads TGTGCCAGCAGCGTAGTTGGGGAGGATACGCAGTATTTT. The full variable domain, with the rest looked up from reference TRBV9 and TRBJ2-3, is DSGVTQTPKHLITATGQRVTLRCSPRSGDLSVYWYQQSLDQGLQFLIQYYNGEERAKGNILERFSAQQFPDLHSELNLSSLELGDSALYFCASSVVGEDTQYFGPGTRLTVL.

Points on this clone: Distinct nucleotide sequences in the sample also encode this CDR3. The J gene is TRBJ2-3, the V gene TRBV9; D ambiguous. Between the trimmed V and J ends, which lost 0 bases and 3 bases, there was a span of 5 bases. Germline loops: CDR1 SGDLS, CDR2 YYNGEE. The CDR3 is 13 amino acids. CDR3 loop: CASSVASTDTQYF. The DNA of the CDR3 is TGTGCCAGCAGCGTAGCTTCAACAGATACGCAGTATTTT. The full variable domain, its missing parts supplied by reference TRBV9 and TRBJ2-3, is DSGVTQTPKHLITATGQRVTLRCSPRSGDLSVYWYQQSLDQGLQFLIQYYNGEERAKGNILERFSAQQFPDLHSELNLSSLELGDSALYFCASSVASTDTQYFGPGTRLTVL.

This clone has a single count. The rearrangement uses TRBV28 and TRBJ1-5; 7 nucleotides match TRBD1. The germline CDR1 and CDR2 sequences are MDHEN and SYDVKM. The V and J ends lost 3 bases and 3 bases, in that order; junction bases with no gene match: 5. The CDR3 is 15 amino acids. Here the CDR3 DNA reads TGTGCCAGCAGTTTGACAGGGTATGACAATCAGCCCCAGCATTTT. As protein: CASSLTGYDNQPQHF.

This chain connects TRBV4-3 to TRBJ2-5; D unresolved. V was cut by 2 bases and J by 3 bases, with 10 bases left in between. The CDR3 is 14 residues long. Germline V CDR1 and CDR2: LGHNA, YSLEER. CDR3: CASSQIVGKETQYF. DNA of the CDR3: TGCGCCAGCAGCCAAATTGTAGGGAAAGAGACCCAGTACTTC.

This rearrangement joins TRBV9 to TRBJ2-3, with 13 positions matching TRBD2. The V and J ends lost 4 bases and 3 bases, in that order; junction bases with no gene match: 2. CDR3 length: 15 residues. Germline CDR1 SGDLS, CDR2 YYNGEE. The CDR3 bases are TGTGCCAGCAGCATGGGACTAGCGGGGACAGATACGCAGTATTTT. This sequence encodes CASSMGLAGTDTQYF.

V is TRBV7-9 and J is TRBJ2-3; D gene ambiguous. Trimming stripped 1 base from V and 4 bases from J, with 3 bases between. CDR1 SEHNR and CDR2 FQNEAQ come from the germline V gene (reference sequence). The CDR3 covers 12 residues. In nucleotides, the CDR3 is TGTGCCAGCAGCTTAGTGGCAGATACGCAGTATTTT. Protein product: CASSLVADTQYF.

This sequence joins TRBV9 and TRBJ2-1, with D possibly matching TRBD2 (5 bases). V was shortened by 0 bases and J by 0 bases, with 19 bases between the two germline ends. Germline V CDR1 and CDR2: SGDLS, YYNGEE. There are 19 residues in the CDR3. The CDR3 sequence: CASSVDDYSDISSYNEQFF. Written as DNA, the CDR3 is TGTGCCAGCAGCGTAGACGACTACTCAGACATTAGCTCCTACAATGAGCAGTTCTTC.

This rearrangement joins TRBV28 to TRBJ2-7; no definite D call. Germline loops: CDR1 MDHEN, CDR2 SYDVKM. The CDR3 is 16 amino acids. The V end lost 1 base, the J end lost 5 bases, and 18 bases lay between the germline ends. CDR3 sequence reads: CASSLSGARAQDEQYV. The CDR3 DNA is TGTGCCAGCAGTTTATCCGGAGCCCGGGCCCAGGACGAGCAGTACGTC.

This clone showed up just a few times. The chain uses TRBV9 and TRBJ2-1; D is ambiguous. This CDR3 contains 12 residues. Germline V lookup: CDR1 SGDLS, CDR2 YYNGEE. The V and J ends lost 3 bases and 12 bases respectively, with 13 bases between them. The CDR3 DNA follows: TGTGCCAGCAGCGATTACTTGGAGCGGCAGTTCTTC. This translates into CASSDYLERQFF.

J is TRBJ2-1 and V is TRBV25-1, with TRBD1 identical over 9 bases. Germline trimming cut 6 bases from V and 6 bases from J; bases unmatched to any gene: 9. The CDR3 has 15 amino acids. Germline CDR1 and CDR2: MGHDK and SYGVNS. In DNA, the CDR3 is TGTGCCAGCAGCGTAACAGGGGGCTTGACCAATGAGCAGTTCTTC. Protein product: CASSVTGGLTNEQFF.

This clone came up a few times. DNA for the CDR3: TGCAGTGCGGTCCATGGCTACACCTTC. Its translation: CSAVHGYTF. The chain uses TRBV20-1 and TRBJ1-2; no clear D. Trimming pared 6 bases from V and 6 bases from J, leaving 5 bases between. The germline CDR1 and CDR2 sequences are DFQATT and SNEGSKA (reference sequence). The CDR3 covers 9 residues.

This chain links TRBV11-2 with TRBJ2-5; tentatively, D is TRBD2 (5 bases). The tail of the sequence fits TRBJ2-7 better, so the J call may be wrong. CDR3 size: 12 residues. Germline loops: CDR1 SGHAT, CDR2 FQNNGV. The CDR3 DNA sequence: TGTGCCAGCAGTTACCTCGGGGACGAGCAGTACTTC. Its protein product is CASSYLGDEQYF.

This clone was detected only once. This chain links TRBV4-1 with TRBJ2-6; TRBD1 is a possible D gene (6 bases). Between the trimmed V and J ends, which lost 0 bases and 3 bases, there was a span of 12 bases. The CDR3 has 17 residues. Germline CDR1 is MGHRA and CDR2 is YSYEKL. The CDR3 protein is CASSQDSRGYGANVLTF. The CDR3 DNA reads as TGCGCCAGCAGCCAAGATTCCAGGGGCTATGGGGCCAACGTCCTGACTTTC.

The genes are TRBV25-1 and TRBJ2-2; perhaps TRBD2 as D (5 bases). The germline gives CDR1 MGHDK, CDR2 SYGVNS. CDR3 size: 15 residues. Trimming left V 1 base short and J 3 bases short, with 9 bases between. This chain's CDR3 is CASSEWGDHTGELFF. The CDR3 bases are TGTGCCAGCAGTGAATGGGGAGATCACACCGGGGAGCTGTTTTTT.